The rows below give T cell receptor beta chains drawn from one sample of a study of cytomegalovirus exposure and HLA in healthy donors. The protocol was immunoSEQ multiplex PCR, while the TCRdb copy is restricted to in-frame clones and leaves out a portion. This sample's clone table lists 130,000 to 150,000 clones. The material sequenced was PBMCs. All receptors derive from a woman aged 45-65 years in good health and CMV-seronegative. The CDR3 runs from the conserved cysteine through the conserved F or W. A D gene is named only where the DNA matches it firmly.

cdr3_nt: TGCGCCAGCAGCTTGAGCGGCAGGTCGATCACTGAAGCTTTCTTT
cdr3_aa: CASSLSGRSITEAFF
j_call: TRBJ1-1
v_call: TRBV5-1
d_call: -

cdr3_nt: TGTGCCAGCAGCGTGAGAATTTCAACTAATGAAAAACTGTTTTTT
cdr3_aa: CASSVRISTNEKLFF
j_call: TRBJ1-4
v_call: TRBV13
d_call: -

cdr3_nt: TGTGCCAGCAGTGACGGTCAGCCCCAGCATTTT
cdr3_aa: CASSDGQPQHF
j_call: TRBJ1-5
v_call: TRBV2
d_call: -

cdr3_nt: TGTGCCAGCAGCGCAAGACAGGGGATGCAGACCCAGTACTTC
cdr3_aa: CASSARQGMQTQYF
j_call: TRBJ2-5
v_call: TRBV11-2
d_call: TRBD1

cdr3_nt: TGTGCCAGCAGTCTGGACAGGGGAGACGAGCAGTACTTC
cdr3_aa: CASSLDRGDEQYF
j_call: TRBJ2-7
v_call: TRBV6-1
d_call: TRBD1

cdr3_nt: TGTGCCAGCAGCTGGCCTTTAGCGGGGGGCTACAATGAGCAGTTCTTC
cdr3_aa: CASSWPLAGGYNEQFF
j_call: TRBJ2-1
v_call: TRBV28
d_call: TRBD2

cdr3_nt: TGTGCCTGGAAACCCCGGGACAGGGATACCTACGAGCAGTACTTC
cdr3_aa: CAWKPRDRDTYEQYF
j_call: TRBJ2-7
v_call: TRBV30
d_call: TRBD1

cdr3_nt: TGTGCCAGCAGCTTGGGGAGACAGGGAGGCTACACCTTC
cdr3_aa: CASSLGRQGGYTF
j_call: TRBJ1-2
v_call: TRBV7-2
d_call: TRBD1

cdr3_nt: TGTGCCAGCAGTAAGGGACAGGGAGGTAGTTACGAGCAGTACTTC
cdr3_aa: CASSKGQGGSYEQYF
j_call: TRBJ2-7
v_call: TRBV6-6
d_call: TRBD1

cdr3_nt: TGTGCCATCAGAGAGACAGGGGGCGCGAATTCACCCCTCCACTTT
cdr3_aa: CAIRETGGANSPLHF
j_call: TRBJ1-6
v_call: TRBV10-3
d_call: TRBD1

cdr3_nt: TGTGCCAGCAGCTCCAGCAGGGGAGCGGGGGGGTACAATGAGCAGTTCTTC
cdr3_aa: CASSSSRGAGGYNEQFF
j_call: TRBJ2-1
v_call: TRBV7-2
d_call: TRBD2

cdr3_nt: TGCGCCAGCAGCTTGTGGAGTTTCGGCATACAAGAGACCCAGTACTTC
cdr3_aa: CASSLWSFGIQETQYF
j_call: TRBJ2-5
v_call: TRBV5-1
d_call: -

cdr3_nt: TGTGCCAGCAGCTTAGTACAGGGGGACGAAAAACTGTTTTTT
cdr3_aa: CASSLVQGDEKLFF
j_call: TRBJ1-4
v_call: TRBV7-6
d_call: TRBD1

cdr3_nt: TGTGCCTGGAGTGTAGCGGAGGCCTCTGGAAACACCATATATTTT
cdr3_aa: CAWSVAEASGNTIYF
j_call: TRBJ1-3
v_call: TRBV30
d_call: -

cdr3_nt: TGTGCCAGCAGCCCGGGACAGCGCTCTGGAAACACCATATATTTT
cdr3_aa: CASSPGQRSGNTIYF
j_call: TRBJ1-3
v_call: TRBV5-4
d_call: TRBD1

cdr3_nt: TGTGCCTGGAGTACACAGGGGATCACTGAAGCTTTCTTT
cdr3_aa: CAWSTQGITEAFF
j_call: TRBJ1-1
v_call: TRBV30
d_call: TRBD1

cdr3_nt: TGTGCCAGCAGGTTAAGGGTGGAGGGGGCCCACGAGCAGTACTTC
cdr3_aa: CASRLRVEGAHEQYF
j_call: TRBJ2-7
v_call: TRBV27
d_call: -

cdr3_nt: TGTGCCAGCAGTCTTCTATTATACGAGCAGTACTTC
cdr3_aa: CASSLLLYEQYF
j_call: TRBJ2-7
v_call: TRBV28
d_call: -

cdr3_nt: TGTGCCAGCAGCCAAGATCGTGGGCCTAGCGGGGCGACCCAGTACTTC
cdr3_aa: CASSQDRGPSGATQYF
j_call: TRBJ2-5
v_call: TRBV4-2
d_call: TRBD2

cdr3_nt: TGTGCCAGCAGCTCTGGGACTAGCGGGGACAATGAGCAGTTCTTC
cdr3_aa: CASSSGTSGDNEQFF
j_call: TRBJ2-1
v_call: TRBV7-3
d_call: TRBD2

cdr3_nt: TGTGCCAGCAGTGCTGTACTGCTGTCAGATACGCAGTATTTT
cdr3_aa: CASSAVLLSDTQYF
j_call: TRBJ2-3
v_call: TRBV25-1
d_call: -

cdr3_nt: TGTGCCAGCAGTTTAGGAAGGGGTGGAAACACCATATATTTT
cdr3_aa: CASSLGRGGNTIYF
j_call: TRBJ1-3
v_call: TRBV28
d_call: -

cdr3_nt: TGCGCCAGCAGCCTGGACAGTACCACCGGGGAGCTGTTTTTT
cdr3_aa: CASSLDSTTGELFF
j_call: TRBJ2-2
v_call: TRBV5-1
d_call: -

cdr3_nt: TGCGCCAGCAGCCAAGGGCTGGCGGAGAGCTCCTACGAGCAGTACTTC
cdr3_aa: CASSQGLAESSYEQYF
j_call: TRBJ2-7
v_call: TRBV4-3
d_call: -

cdr3_nt: TGTGCCAGCAGCCAGCAGGGGGCACCGTCCTACGAGCAGTACTTC
cdr3_aa: CASSQQGAPSYEQYF
j_call: TRBJ2-7
v_call: TRBV4-2
d_call: TRBD1

cdr3_nt: TGTGCCATCAAGTTGGCGGGGGGTTCCTACGAGCAGTACTTC
cdr3_aa: CAIKLAGGSYEQYF
j_call: TRBJ2-7
v_call: TRBV28
d_call: TRBD2

cdr3_nt: TGTGCCAGCAGTTTATACCGATTGGAGGACAGGAATAGCAATCAGCCCCAGCATTTT
cdr3_aa: CASSLYRLEDRNSNQPQHF
j_call: TRBJ1-5
v_call: TRBV28
d_call: TRBD1

cdr3_nt: TGTGCCAGCAGCTTCAATTTAGCGGGAGGGCCGCACGAGCAGTACTTC
cdr3_aa: CASSFNLAGGPHEQYF
j_call: TRBJ2-7
v_call: TRBV5-8
d_call: TRBD2

cdr3_nt: TGTGCCAGCAGAGAGGGACAGGGGTTCTCCTACGAGCAGTACTTC
cdr3_aa: CASREGQGFSYEQYF
j_call: TRBJ2-7
v_call: TRBV28
d_call: TRBD1

cdr3_nt: TGTGCCTGTTCCGCGACTAGCGGGTGGGGAGATACGCAGTATTTT
cdr3_aa: CACSATSGWGDTQYF
j_call: TRBJ2-3
v_call: TRBV30
d_call: TRBD2

cdr3_nt: TGTGCCAGCAGCAAAGGACTAGCGGGGGATCAAGAGTACTTC
cdr3_aa: CASSKGLAGDQEYF
j_call: TRBJ2-5
v_call: TRBV7-9
d_call: TRBD2

cdr3_nt: TGTGCCAGCTCACCAATGAGAGGCCACAAGCGCGGGAATGAGCAGTTCTTC
cdr3_aa: CASSPMRGHKRGNEQFF
j_call: TRBJ2-1
v_call: TRBV18
d_call: -

cdr3_nt: TGTGCCAGCAGCCAAGATAGCAGCCTTGAAGCTTTCTTT
cdr3_aa: CASSQDSSLEAFF
j_call: TRBJ1-1
v_call: TRBV4-2
d_call: -

cdr3_nt: TGTGCCAGCTCCACAGGGGACTATGGCTACACCTTC
cdr3_aa: CASSTGDYGYTF
j_call: TRBJ1-2
v_call: TRBV18
d_call: TRBD1

cdr3_nt: TGTGCCAGCAGCTCCTTTTACGAGCAGTACTTC
cdr3_aa: CASSSFYEQYF
j_call: TRBJ2-7
v_call: TRBV7-2
d_call: -

cdr3_nt: TGTGCCAGCAGCGAGGACAGGGGCGAAGGCTACACCTTC
cdr3_aa: CASSEDRGEGYTF
j_call: TRBJ1-2
v_call: TRBV7-2
d_call: TRBD1

cdr3_nt: TGTGCCAGCAGCGTCGCGACTAGCGGGAGTATGGCCGGGGAGCTGTTTTTT
cdr3_aa: CASSVATSGSMAGELFF
j_call: TRBJ2-2
v_call: TRBV7-6
d_call: TRBD2

cdr3_nt: TGTGCCAGCAGCTTGGCGGCGGGGACGAACACCGGGGAGCTGTTTTTT
cdr3_aa: CASSLAAGTNTGELFF
j_call: TRBJ2-2
v_call: TRBV5-4
d_call: -

cdr3_nt: TGCGCCAGCAGCCAAGATCGGAGCCTAAATGGCTACACCTTC
cdr3_aa: CASSQDRSLNGYTF
j_call: TRBJ1-2
v_call: TRBV4-3
d_call: -

cdr3_nt: TGTGCCAGTAGTATGTCCAGGGAAGGGCAGCCCCAGCATTTT
cdr3_aa: CASSMSREGQPQHF
j_call: TRBJ1-5
v_call: TRBV19
d_call: -

cdr3_nt: TGTGCCAGCAGCGTCTCCGGGACAGGGAAGTGGCCCCAGCATTTT
cdr3_aa: CASSVSGTGKWPQHF
j_call: TRBJ1-5
v_call: TRBV9
d_call: TRBD1

cdr3_nt: TGTGCCAGCAGTTTAGGACTAGCGGTAGGAGTTGGGGCCAACGTCCTGACTTTC
cdr3_aa: CASSLGLAVGVGANVLTF
j_call: TRBJ2-6
v_call: TRBV27
d_call: TRBD2

cdr3_nt: TGTGCCAGCAGCGTCTCAGGGACAGGCCAAGAGACCCAGTACTTC
cdr3_aa: CASSVSGTGQETQYF
j_call: TRBJ2-5
v_call: TRBV9
d_call: TRBD1

cdr3_nt: TGTGCCAGCAGCTTGCTAGCGGGGGGTTCTCATGAGCAGTTCTTC
cdr3_aa: CASSLLAGGSHEQFF
j_call: TRBJ2-1
v_call: TRBV11-3
d_call: TRBD2

cdr3_nt: TGTGCCAGCAGCAAACCGGGACTAGCCCCAGATACGCAGTATTTT
cdr3_aa: CASSKPGLAPDTQYF
j_call: TRBJ2-3
v_call: TRBV11-3
d_call: TRBD2

cdr3_nt: TGTGCCAGTAGGACTAGCGGAACAGATACGCAGTATTTT
cdr3_aa: CASRTSGTDTQYF
j_call: TRBJ2-3
v_call: TRBV19
d_call: TRBD2

cdr3_nt: TGTGCCAGCAGTCCCCGGGGGGGTCAAAGCAATCAGCCCCAGCATTTT
cdr3_aa: CASSPRGGQSNQPQHF
j_call: TRBJ1-5
v_call: TRBV2
d_call: -

cdr3_nt: TGTGCCAGCAGTCCCGGCACAGGGAGTTACGAGCAGTACTTC
cdr3_aa: CASSPGTGSYEQYF
j_call: TRBJ2-7
v_call: TRBV6-5
d_call: -

cdr3_nt: TGTGCCAGCTCTCCAAGGGGGACCGGGGAGCTGTTTTTT
cdr3_aa: CASSPRGTGELFF
j_call: TRBJ2-2
v_call: TRBV18
d_call: -

cdr3_nt: TGCGCCAGCAGCCCAAGTCCCGTCGCAGGTAATCAGCCCCAGCATTTT
cdr3_aa: CASSPSPVAGNQPQHF
j_call: TRBJ1-5
v_call: TRBV4-1
d_call: -

cdr3_nt: TGTGCCAGTAGTAGGACATGGACAGGGGGCGTGGATGGCTACACCTTC
cdr3_aa: CASSRTWTGGVDGYTF
j_call: TRBJ1-2
v_call: TRBV19
d_call: TRBD1

cdr3_nt: TGTGCCTCCAAGGGGGATACGCAGTATTTT
cdr3_aa: CASKGDTQYF
j_call: TRBJ2-3
v_call: TRBV7-6
d_call: -

cdr3_nt: TGCGCCAGCAGCCCCAGGACAGGGGGCCGAGAGACCCAGTACTTC
cdr3_aa: CASSPRTGGRETQYF
j_call: TRBJ2-5
v_call: TRBV5-1
d_call: TRBD1

cdr3_nt: TGCGCCAGCAGCCCTGGGCTAGACTCGGGGAGGGGCTACACCTTC
cdr3_aa: CASSPGLDSGRGYTF
j_call: TRBJ1-2
v_call: TRBV5-1
d_call: -

cdr3_nt: TGTGCCAGTAGTATAGGAGCTAGCGGGGAAGAGACCCAGTACTTC
cdr3_aa: CASSIGASGEETQYF
j_call: TRBJ2-5
v_call: TRBV19
d_call: TRBD2

cdr3_nt: TGCGCCAGTAATACGGGGACAGGGGTCAACGAGCAGTACTTC
cdr3_aa: CASNTGTGVNEQYF
j_call: TRBJ2-7
v_call: TRBV5-1
d_call: TRBD1

cdr3_nt: TGTGCCAGCAGTGAATGGCAGGGGTCTGGAAACACCATATATTTT
cdr3_aa: CASSEWQGSGNTIYF
j_call: TRBJ1-3
v_call: TRBV2
d_call: -